This entry is about one T cell receptor (beta chain). The sample belongs to a study of blood T cell repertoires in COVID-19. The CDR3 has 15 residues. Germline V gene data show CDR1 as MDHEN and CDR2 as SYDVKM. Trimming removed 6 bases from V and 2 bases from J; junction bases left unmatched: 5. Per the original methods: Quantification of nucleated cells was approximated via reference gene primer amplification. Some clones are missing from TCRdb's copy, which holds only in-frame ones; the method was immunoSEQ multiplex PCR. The V and J calls and clone size come from that table; D and trimming were worked out from the DNA. This sample has roughly 100,000 clones, with 60% to 80% found just once.

The sequenced sample was peripheral blood. V usage is TRBV28 and J usage is TRBJ2-1; 9 bases fit TRBD2. This clonotype was obtained from a man between 60 and 75 years old with active or convalescent COVID-19. The CDR3 here is CASSLTSGAYNEQFF. Written as DNA, the CDR3 is TGTGCCAGCAGCTTGACTAGCGGAGCCTACAATGAGCAGTTCTTC.